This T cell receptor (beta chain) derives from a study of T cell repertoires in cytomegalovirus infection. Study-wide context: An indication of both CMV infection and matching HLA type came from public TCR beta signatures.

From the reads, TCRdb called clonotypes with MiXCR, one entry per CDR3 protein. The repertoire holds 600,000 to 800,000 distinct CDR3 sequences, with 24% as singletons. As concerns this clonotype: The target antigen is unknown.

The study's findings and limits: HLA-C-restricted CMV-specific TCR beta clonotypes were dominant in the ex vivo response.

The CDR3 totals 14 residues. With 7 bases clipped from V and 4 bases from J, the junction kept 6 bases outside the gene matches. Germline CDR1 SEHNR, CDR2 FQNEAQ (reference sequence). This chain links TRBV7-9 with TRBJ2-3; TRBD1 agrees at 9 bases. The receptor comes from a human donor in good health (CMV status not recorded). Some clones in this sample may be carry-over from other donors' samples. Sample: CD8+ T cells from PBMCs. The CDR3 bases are TGTGCCAGCACCGGACAGGGGAGCCCAGATACGCAGTATTTT. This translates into CASTGQGSPDTQYF. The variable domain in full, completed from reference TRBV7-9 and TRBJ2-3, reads DTGVSQNPRHKITKRGQNVTFRCDPISEHNRLYWYRQTLGQGPEFLTYFQNEAQLEKSRLLSDRFSAERPKGSFSTLEIQRTEQGDSAMYLCASTGQGSPDTQYFGPGTRLTVL.